This T cell receptor beta chain came from a study of T cell changes during pregnancy in multiple sclerosis. Assay: immunoSEQ multiplex PCR; the TCRdb copy retains only in-frame clones and omits some. Among under 15,000 clones listed, roughly 88% were seen once. The V gene end was trimmed by 4 bases and the J gene end by 7 bases; junction bases not matched to a gene: 8. The CDR3 is 15 amino acids. Germline V gene data show CDR1 as ENHRY and CDR2 as SYGVKD. This sequence originates from a female donor in good health, enrolled as a control in a pregnancy study. Specimen: CD8+ T cells from peripheral blood mononuclear cells, collected after pregnancy. The rearrangement joins TRBV10-3 to TRBJ1-1; 11 nucleotides line up with TRBD1. CDR3 protein: CAISGTGGRKNEAFF. CDR3 nucleotide sequence: TGTGCCATCAGTGGGACAGGGGGCAGAAAGAATGAAGCTTTCTTT.